The 7 T cell receptor beta chains below come from one sample, sequenced in a study of CD8 T cells in Susac syndrome. RNA, at about 0.45 to 1 ug, was reverse transcribed with random hexamers. One entry per CDR3 protein, called by TCRdb with MiXCR from the immunoSEQ multiplex PCR reads. The sample lists fewer than 60,000 distinct CDR3 sequences; 95% were seen once. The sequenced sample consisted of CD8+ T cells from PBMCs. Receptors were obtained from a human donor with Susac syndrome.

This chain joins TRBV9 and TRBJ1-5; D is unclear. CDR1 is SGDLS and CDR2 is YYNGEE in the germline V gene. Trimming took off 4 bases at V and 7 bases at J, with 15 bases between the two ends. This CDR3 is 14 amino acids long. This CDR3 is CASSTGAIGQPQHF. Written as DNA, the CDR3 is TGTGCCAGCAGCACTGGCGCAATAGGGCAGCCCCAGCATTTT. Variable domain in full (rest from reference TRBV9 and TRBJ1-5): DSGVTQTPKHLITATGQRVTLRCSPRSGDLSVYWYQQSLDQGLQFLIQYYNGEERAKGNILERFSAQQFPDLHSELNLSSLELGDSALYFCASSTGAIGQPQHFGDGTRLSIL.

The chain links TRBV9 to TRBJ1-2; a weak D match, TRBD1 (5 bases). Germline V gene sequence: CDR1 SGDLS, CDR2 YYNGEE. The CDR3 is 13 residues long. The ends were cut back, 3 bases at V and 4 bases at J, with 10 bases in the middle. CDR3 sequence (DNA): TGTGCCAGCAGCGGTCAGGGAAGCTATGGCTACACCTTC. Amino acid sequence: CASSGQGSYGYTF.

This clonotype was counted a single time. J is TRBJ1-4 and V is TRBV9, with D uncertain. V was pared by 2 bases and J by 3 bases, with 5 bases between. Germline loops: CDR1 SGDLS, CDR2 YYNGEE. There are 13 residues in the CDR3. The CDR3 here is CASSVGANEKLFF. CDR3 DNA: TGTGCCAGCAGCGTCGGCGCTAATGAAAAACTGTTTTTT.

This clonotype was observed a single time. The chain links TRBV15 to TRBJ2-1; D gene ambiguous. Trimming cost V 5 bases and J 0 bases, with 14 bases left between them. CDR1 LNHNV and CDR2 YYDKDF come from the germline V gene (reference sequence). This CDR3 spans 16 amino acids. The CDR3 DNA follows: TGTGCCACCAGCGGCGATCGATCGGGCTCCTACAATGAGCAGTTCTTC. Residues: CATSGDRSGSYNEQFF.

The chain employs TRBV12-3 or TRBV12-4 and TRBJ2-1; TRBD2 matches at 8 bases. The CDR3 length is 16 residues. V shed 1 base and J 7 bases; nucleotides not matched to a gene: 9. In DNA, the CDR3 is TGTGCCAGCAGTTTAGGGATGCCGGGGGGGGTAAATGAGCAGTTCTTC. It specifies CASSLGMPGGVNEQFF.

The chain couples TRBV9 to TRBJ1-1, with D maybe TRBD1 (5 bases). Germline CDR1 and CDR2: SGDLS and YYNGEE. The CDR3 covers 14 residues. V lost 6 bases and J lost 6, with 18 bases in between. The CDR3 region is CASNPGGSGAEAFF. The CDR3 DNA sequence: TGTGCCAGCAACCCGGGGGGGTCGGGGGCTGAAGCTTTCTTT.

The gene calls are TRBV4-1 and TRBJ2-3; 8 bases are a match to TRBD2. J gave up 2 bases and V 5 bases, and 12 bases lay outside the gene matches. The CDR3 runs 17 residues. The germline V gene has CDR1 MGHRA and CDR2 YSYEKL. The CDR3 here is CASSVTVRGEFTDTQYF. For the CDR3, the DNA is TGCGCCAGCAGCGTTACAGTGCGGGGGGAATTCACAGATACGCAGTATTTT.